A single sample gave rise to the 30 T cell receptor beta chains below, sequenced in a study of post-analysis software for immune sequencing data. Findings and caveats of the study: Relative to controls, patients had several TRBV segments at higher frequency, with TRBV5-6, TRBV5-1 and TRBV20-1 among these.

Included in the TCR beta cDNA libraries were unique molecular identifiers. TCRdb ran MiXCR on the PCR reads and lists one entry per CDR3 protein. The sample contains a few hundred thousand distinct CDR3 sequences, over 30% of which appear only once. These receptors' antigens are unknown. The sample was blood. The source is a girl aged 2-10 years with multiple sclerosis.

This clonotype was seen repeatedly, ten times or more. The chain uses TRBV7-9 and TRBJ2-7; D unclear. The CDR3 is made up of 12 amino acids. V was trimmed by 6 bases and J by 3 bases, leaving 9 bases between them. CDR1 and CDR2 (germline): SEHNR, FQNEAQ (reference sequence). The CDR3 region has the DNA TGTGCCAGCAGTTTGGGTTACTACGAGCAGTACTTC. It specifies CASSLGYYEQYF.

Only a few counts were recorded for this clonotype. The gene calls are TRBV27 and TRBJ2-7; 11 nucleotides align to TRBD2. CDR3 length equals 16 residues. The ends lost 5 bases at V and 4 bases at J; junction bases unmatched: 10. Germline assignment: CDR1 MNHEY and CDR2 SMNVEV (reference sequence). CDR3: CASSVLSGRASYEQYF. The DNA for the CDR3 is TGTGCCAGCAGTGTTCTTAGCGGGAGGGCCTCTTACGAGCAGTACTTC.

V gene TRBV5-6 combines with J gene TRBJ2-1; D ambiguous. V was trimmed by 1 base and J by 3 bases, leaving 8 bases between them. This CDR3 region has 14 residues. Germline V CDR1 and CDR2: SGHDT, YYEEEE. CDR3 coding DNA: TGTGCCAGCAGCTTGTTGTGGGGCTACAATGAGCAGTTCTTC. Translation: CASSLLWGYNEQFF.

This clonotype turned up a few times. In DNA form, the CDR3 reads TGTGCCAGCAGTTTAGGGGGGTCAAATGACAAGCAGTACTTC. This gives the protein CASSLGGSNDKQYF. This rearrangement joins TRBV28 to TRBJ2-5, with D maybe TRBD2 (6 bases). The CDR3 spans 14 residues. V was pared by 2 bases and J by 11 bases, with 18 bases between. Germline CDR1 and CDR2: MDHEN and SYDVKM.

J is TRBJ1-5 and V is TRBV5-5; possible D gene TRBD1, 5 bases. Looked up from germline, CDR1 is SGHKS and CDR2 is YYEKEE (reference sequence). The CDR3 runs to 14 residues. V shed 0 bases and J shed 5 bases, with 9 bases lying between them. CDR3: CASSLAQGYQPQHF. CDR3 bases: TGTGCCAGCAGCTTGGCCCAGGGATATCAGCCCCAGCATTTT.

This chain joins TRBV2 and TRBJ2-5; 8 bases map to TRBD2. Matching the DNA end better, TRBJ2-7 makes the J call doubtful. This CDR3 contains 14 residues. From germline, CDR1 is SNHLY and CDR2 FYNNEI. CDR3 DNA: TGTGCCAGCACCTCCGCGGGAGGAAACTACGAGCAGTACTTC. Translation gives CASTSAGGNYEQYF.

This clonotype has more than one count but fewer than ten. The rearrangement uses TRBV6-6 and TRBJ2-3; tentative D call: TRBD1 (5 bases). The CDR3 length is 16 residues. Trimming removed 5 bases at V and 0 bases at J, with 15 bases between. CDR1 is MNHNY, CDR2 SVGAGI, per germline (reference sequence). DNA of the CDR3: TGTGCCAGCAGTCCATCGACAGCACCTAGCACAGATACGCAGTATTTT. Translation: CASSPSTAPSTDTQYF.

This clonotype was observed a few times. V usage is TRBV3-1 and J usage is TRBJ2-7; D remains unclear. Germline CDR1 and CDR2: LGHDT and YNNKEL (reference sequence). The CDR3 extends over 12 amino acids. V shed 8 bases and J shed 6 bases, with 14 bases lying between them. CDR3 region: CASSASIGEQYF. The CDR3 nucleotides read TGTGCCAGCTCAGCCAGTATCGGCGAGCAGTACTTC.

Only a few counts were recorded for this clonotype. This chain joins TRBV12-3 or TRBV12-4 and TRBJ2-1, with D perhaps matching TRBD1 (5 bases). This CDR3 is built from 12 residues. Trimming removed 6 bases from V and 7 bases from J, with 10 bases in between. CDR3 sequence (DNA): TGTGCCAGCAGCAAGACAGAGAATGAGCAGTTCTTC. Protein: CASSKTENEQFF.

The rearrangement uses TRBV7-2 and TRBJ2-1, with 11 nucleotides matching TRBD2. There are 15 residues in the CDR3. J lost 6 bases, V lost 5 bases, and 6 bases had no gene match. The germline V gene has CDR1 SGHTA and CDR2 FQGNSA. The CDR3 DNA is TGTGCCAGCAGCGTAACTAGCGGGGGTACCAATGAGCAGTTCTTC. Its translation: CASSVTSGGTNEQFF.

The rearrangement links TRBV28 to TRBJ2-1, with TRBD2 identical over 8 bases. Germline trimming cut 2 bases from V and 3 bases from J; bases unmatched to any gene: 6. CDR3 length equals 16 residues. In germline, CDR1 is MDHEN, CDR2 SYDVKM. For the CDR3, the DNA is TGTGCCAGCAGTTTACACCCACTAGCGGACTACAATGAGCAGTTCTTC. It translates to CASSLHPLADYNEQFF.

This clonotype was detected a few times. This chain links TRBV5-5 with TRBJ2-5, with TRBD2 matching 8 bases. V was clipped by 7 bases and J by 5 bases; unmatched bases: 16. CDR1 is SGHKS and CDR2 is YYEKEE in the germline V gene (reference sequence). The CDR3 totals 16 residues. DNA of the CDR3: TGTGCCAGCCGCGCGGGGAGCGGGAGTCTGTTCGAGACCCAGTACTTC. This gives the protein CASRAGSGSLFETQYF.

This chain joins TRBV6-5 and TRBJ2-3, with 14 bases fitting TRBD2. V lost 2 bases and J lost 5; bases outside the gene matches: 0. Germline CDR1 is MNHEY and CDR2 is SVGAGI. CDR3 length equals 15 residues. The chain's CDR3 is CASSYGLAGGDTQYF. CDR3 nucleotide sequence: TGTGCCAGCAGTTACGGACTAGCGGGGGGAGATACGCAGTATTTT.

The chain recombines TRBV19 with TRBJ2-1; 11 bases line up with TRBD1. The CDR3 is 13 amino acids. Germline trimming cut 6 bases from V and 8 bases from J; bases unmatched to any gene: 3. Germline CDR1 LNHDA, CDR2 SQIVND (reference sequence). The CDR3 loop reads CASRGQGAYEQFF. DNA of the CDR3: TGTGCCAGTAGAGGACAGGGGGCCTATGAGCAGTTCTTC. The whole variable domain, filled in from reference TRBV19 and TRBJ2-1, reads DGGITQSPKYLFRKEGQNVTLSCEQNLNHDAMYWYRQDPGQGLRLIYYSQIVNDFQKGDIAEGYSVSREKKESFPLTVTSAQKNPTAFYLCASRGQGAYEQFFGPGTRLTVL.

V usage is TRBV2 and J usage is TRBJ1-5; no clear D. This CDR3 is built from 13 residues. V lost 4 bases to trimming and J lost 5 bases, with 9 bases between them. CDR1 and CDR2 (germline): SNHLY, FYNNEI. CDR3 amino acids: CASSGPDYQPQHF. CDR3 in DNA: TGTGCCAGCAGTGGACCAGACTATCAGCCCCAGCATTTT.

Concerning this clonotype itself: The junction and the germline gene differ at one end; a read error may be behind it. The chain links TRBV5-1 to TRBJ2-3; tentative D call: TRBD2 (5 bases). CDR3 length equals 14 residues. The V gene's germline CDR1 is SGHRS and CDR2 YFSETQ. This CDR3 is CASSLDSGTDTQYF. The CDR3 nucleotides are TGTGCCAGCAGCTTGGACTCGGGGACAGATACGCAGTATTTT.

This clonotype showed up just a few times. This chain links TRBV4-3 with TRBJ2-3; no clear D gene. The germline V gene has CDR1 LGHNA and CDR2 YSLEER. The V end was cut by 0 bases, the J end by 4 bases, with 8 bases between. CDR3 length: 14 residues. The CDR3 nucleotides read TGCGCCAGCAGCCAAGATAACATCGCAGATACGCAGTATTTT. This translates into CASSQDNIADTQYF.

The J gene is TRBJ1-2, the V gene TRBV29-1; D not resolved. The CDR3 has 8 amino acids. Trimming removed 4 bases at V and 7 bases at J, with 1 base between. Germline V CDR1 and CDR2: SQVTM, ANQGSEA. The CDR3 coding sequence is TGCAGCGTTGCTGGCTACACCTTC. Encoded protein: CSVAGYTF.

J is TRBJ1-1 and V is TRBV24-1; D ambiguous. With 8 bases removed from V and 6 bases from J, the gap between germline ends came to 6 bases. The CDR3 length is 10 residues. Germline V gene lookup returns CDR1 KGHDR and CDR2 SFDVKD. The CDR3 DNA reads TGTGCCACCACCCAATCTGAAGCTTTCTTT. Its translation is CATTQSEAFF.

The V gene is TRBV7-8, the J gene TRBJ2-5; D possibly corresponds to TRBD2 (5 bases). Germline-derived CDR1 and CDR2 are SGHVS and FQNEAQ. Trimming left V 1 base short and J 5 bases short, with 17 bases between. This CDR3 contains 16 residues. CDR3 amino acids: CASSLESTNGEETQYF. CDR3 coding DNA: TGTGCCAGCAGCTTAGAGAGCACTAACGGGGAGGAGACCCAGTACTTC.

The V call is TRBV10-3, the J call TRBJ2-7; D is uncertain. V lost 4 bases, J lost 3 bases, and 13 bases lay in between. CDR3 length equals 14 residues. The germline V gene has CDR1 ENHRY and CDR2 SYGVKD. The CDR3 coding sequence is TGTGCCATCAGTGGGGGTTTAAGCTGCTACGAGCAGTACTTC. Residues: CAISGGLSCYEQYF.

About this clonotype: One end of the junction does not line up with germline, which may come from a read error. The V and J genes are TRBV20-1 and TRBJ2-1, with 11 bases matching TRBD2. This CDR3 is built from 17 residues. Germline V CDR1 and CDR2: DFQATT, SNEGSKA (reference sequence). The CDR3 nucleotides are TGCAGTGCTAGAGAGCTAGCGGGGGGACCCTCCCACAATGAGCAGTTCTTC. Translating it yields CSARELAGGPSHNEQFF.

This clonotype was picked up a small number of times. The genes are TRBV20-1 and TRBJ2-7; the D call may be TRBD1 or TRBD2 (6 bases each). The germline V gene has CDR1 DFQATT and CDR2 SNEGSKA (reference sequence). The V and J ends lost 1 base and 4 bases respectively, with 26 bases between them. CDR3 length: 18 amino acids. This CDR3 reads CSARVLLSPAGHLYEQYF. The DNA of the CDR3 is TGCAGTGCTAGAGTCTTATTAAGCCCTGCGGGACATTTATACGAGCAGTACTTC.

The DNA of the CDR3 is TGTGCCTGGAGTCAGGGTACTGCTGAAGCTTTCTTT. Translated: CAWSQGTAEAFF. V gene TRBV30 combines with J gene TRBJ1-1; possible D gene TRBD1, 5 bases. The CDR3 consists of 12 residues. Trimming cost V 2 bases and J 6 bases, with 10 bases left between them. Per the germline V gene, CDR1 is GTSNPN and CDR2 is SVGIG (reference sequence).

V gene TRBV28 combines with J gene TRBJ2-3; 9 bases map to TRBD2. The CDR3 contains 17 residues. V shed 6 bases and J 3 bases; nucleotides not matched to a gene: 13. The germline V gene encodes CDR1 MDHEN and CDR2 SYDVKM. The CDR3: CASSHWSISGGTDTQYF. CDR3 nucleotide sequence: TGTGCCAGCAGCCACTGGTCAATCAGCGGGGGGACAGATACGCAGTATTTT.

The CDR3 loop reads CSAGHRGGYEQYF. In nucleotides, the CDR3 is TGCAGTGCTGGGCACAGGGGGGGCTACGAGCAGTACTTC. This rearrangement joins TRBV20-1 to TRBJ2-4; a weak D match, TRBD1 (8 bases). TRBJ2-7 matches the DNA end more closely, so the J call is doubtful. Germline V lookup: CDR1 DFQATT, CDR2 SNEGSKA (reference sequence). The CDR3 is 13 residues long.

A few counts support this clonotype. The chain is built from TRBV6-5 and TRBJ2-1, with D perhaps matching TRBD1 (7 bases). Trimming pared 2 bases from V and 8 bases from J, leaving 19 bases between. Germline V lookup: CDR1 MNHEY, CDR2 SVGAGI. The CDR3 totals 16 residues. The CDR3 sequence: CASSYVQGWRDDEQFF. The CDR3 DNA follows: TGTGCCAGCAGTTACGTACAGGGGTGGAGGGACGATGAGCAGTTCTTC.

This clonotype has only a few counts. The CDR3 here is CASSLIRERSNEQFF. In DNA, the CDR3 is TGTGCCAGCAGCTTAATTCGGGAGAGATCCAATGAGCAGTTCTTC. The chain is built from TRBV7-2 and TRBJ2-1, with D perhaps matching TRBD2 (6 bases). V was trimmed by 2 bases and J by 6 bases, leaving 14 bases between them. The CDR3 runs to 15 residues. Germline assignment: CDR1 SGHTA and CDR2 FQGNSA.

This clonotype was seen many times. V is TRBV6-5 and J is TRBJ2-7; TRBD1 matches 8 bases. The V and J ends lost 5 bases and 0 bases, in that order; junction bases with no gene match: 6. The CDR3 extends over 15 amino acids. From germline, CDR1 is MNHEY and CDR2 SVGAGI. The CDR3 nucleotides are TGTGCCAGCAGTACGGCAGGGGGCCACTCCTACGAGCAGTACTTC. Its protein product is CASSTAGGHSYEQYF.

This clonotype was picked up a small number of times. This chain links TRBV20-1 with TRBJ2-7, with D hard to call. This CDR3 comprises 10 residues. Trimming cost V 2 bases and J 5 bases, with 4 bases left between them. Germline lookup yields CDR1 DFQATT and CDR2 SNEGSKA (reference sequence). The CDR3 is CSARLDEQYF. The CDR3 DNA reads as TGCAGTGCTAGACTGGACGAGCAGTACTTC.